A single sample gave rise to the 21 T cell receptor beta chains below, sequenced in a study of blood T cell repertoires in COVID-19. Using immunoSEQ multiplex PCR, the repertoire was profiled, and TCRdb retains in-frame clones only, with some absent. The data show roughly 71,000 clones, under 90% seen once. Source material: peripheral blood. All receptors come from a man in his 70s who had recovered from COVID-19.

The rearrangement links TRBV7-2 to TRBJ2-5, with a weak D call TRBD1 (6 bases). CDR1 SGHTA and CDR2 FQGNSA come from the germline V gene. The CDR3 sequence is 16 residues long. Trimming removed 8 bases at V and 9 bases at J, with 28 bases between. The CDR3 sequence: CASGGSQGSFEGSQYF. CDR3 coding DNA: TGTGCCAGCGGGGGCTCTCAAGGATCCTTCGAGGGATCCCAGTACTTC.

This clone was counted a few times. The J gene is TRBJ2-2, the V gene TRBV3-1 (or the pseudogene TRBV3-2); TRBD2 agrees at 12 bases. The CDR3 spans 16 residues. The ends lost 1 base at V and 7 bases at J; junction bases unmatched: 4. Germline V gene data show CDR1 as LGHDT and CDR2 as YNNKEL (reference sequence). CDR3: CASSQGRGLAGGELFF. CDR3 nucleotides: TGTGCCAGCAGCCAAGGCCGGGGACTAGCGGGCGGGGAGCTGTTTTTT.

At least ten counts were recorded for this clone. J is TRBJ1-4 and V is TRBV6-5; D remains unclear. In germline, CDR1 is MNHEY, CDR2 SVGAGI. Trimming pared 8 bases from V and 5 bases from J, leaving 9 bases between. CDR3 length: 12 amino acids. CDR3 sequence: CASRTGNEKLFF. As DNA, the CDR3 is TGTGCCAGCCGGACGGGAAATGAAAAACTGTTTTTT.

For the CDR3, the DNA is TGTGCCAGCAGAACCGGGGACAGGGCCATCTATGGCTACACCTTC. This gives the protein CASRTGDRAIYGYTF. V usage is TRBV2 and J usage is TRBJ1-2, with 9 bases aligning to TRBD1. CDR3 length: 15 amino acids. The germline CDR1 and CDR2 sequences are SNHLY and FYNNEI. The J segment lost 4 bases and the V segment lost 6 bases, leaving 9 bases of the junction unmatched. The full variable domain, in which reference TRBV2 and TRBJ1-2 provide the parts outside the CDR3, is EPEVTQTPSHQVTQMGQEVILRCVPISNHLYFYWYRQILGQKVEFLVSFYNNEISEKSEIFDDQFSVERPDGSNFTLKIRSTKLEDSAMYFCASRTGDRAIYGYTFGSGTRLTVV.

CDR3 protein: CASSPPQYRDGEQYF. The CDR3 region has the DNA TGTGCCAGCTCACCCCCCCAATACAGGGATGGCGAGCAGTACTTC. The chain couples TRBV18 to TRBJ2-7, with D possibly TRBD1 on 6 matching bases. CDR3 size: 15 residues. V lost 3 bases, J lost 6 bases, and 18 bases lay in between. Looked up from germline, CDR1 is KGHSH and CDR2 is LQKENI. The full variable domain, completed using reference TRBV18 and TRBJ2-7, is NAGVMQNPRHLVRRRGQEARLRCSPMKGHSHVYWYRQLPEEGLKFMVYLQKENIIDESGMPKERFSAEFPKEGPSILRIQQVVRGDSAAYFCASSPPQYRDGEQYFGPGTRLTVT.

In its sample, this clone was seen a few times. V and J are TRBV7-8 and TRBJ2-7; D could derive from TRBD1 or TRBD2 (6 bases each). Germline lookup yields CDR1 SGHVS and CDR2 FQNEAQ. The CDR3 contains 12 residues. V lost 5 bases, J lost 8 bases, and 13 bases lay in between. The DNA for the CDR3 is TGTGCCAGCAGCCGACAGGAGGGACAGCAGTACTTC. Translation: CASSRQEGQQYF.

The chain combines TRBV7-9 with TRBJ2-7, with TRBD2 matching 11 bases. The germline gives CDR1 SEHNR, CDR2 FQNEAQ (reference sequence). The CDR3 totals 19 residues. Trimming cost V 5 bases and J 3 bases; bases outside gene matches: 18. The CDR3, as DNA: TGTGCCAGCAGCATCACGGGTCGGGCTCTAGCGGGAGGTGGCTACGAGCAGTACTTC. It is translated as CASSITGRALAGGGYEQYF.

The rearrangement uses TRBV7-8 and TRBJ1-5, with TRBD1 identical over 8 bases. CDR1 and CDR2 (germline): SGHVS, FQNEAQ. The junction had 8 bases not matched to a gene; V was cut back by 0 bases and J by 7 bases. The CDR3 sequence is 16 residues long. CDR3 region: CASSLARTGSEQPQHF. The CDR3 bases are TGTGCCAGCAGCTTAGCGCGGACAGGGTCTGAGCAGCCCCAGCATTTT. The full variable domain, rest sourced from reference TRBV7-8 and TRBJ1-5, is GAGVSQSPRYKVAKRGQDVALRCDPISGHVSLFWYQQALGQGPEFLTYFQNEAQLDKSGLPSDRFFAERPEGSVSTLKIQRTQQEDSAVYLCASSLARTGSEQPQHFGDGTRLSIL.

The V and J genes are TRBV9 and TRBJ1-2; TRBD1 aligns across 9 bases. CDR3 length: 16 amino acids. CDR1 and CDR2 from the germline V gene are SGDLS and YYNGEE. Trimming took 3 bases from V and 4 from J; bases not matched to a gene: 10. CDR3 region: CASSGTGTGIAYGYTF. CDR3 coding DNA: TGTGCCAGCAGCGGAACCGGGACAGGGATCGCCTATGGCTACACCTTC.

Written as DNA, the CDR3 is TGTGCCAGCAGCCCCGGAGGGAGGGATAATGAAAAACTGTTTTTT. Translating gives CASSPGGRDNEKLFF. The gene calls are TRBV5-4 and TRBJ1-4; D ambiguous. Germline CDR1 reads SGHNT; CDR2 reads YYREEE (reference sequence). CDR3 length: 15 residues. The ends were cut back, 4 bases at V and 4 bases at J, with 14 bases in the middle.

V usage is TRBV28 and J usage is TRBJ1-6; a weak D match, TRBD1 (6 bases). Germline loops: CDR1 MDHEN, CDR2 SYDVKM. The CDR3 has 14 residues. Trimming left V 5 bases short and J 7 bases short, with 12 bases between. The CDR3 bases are TGTGCCAGCAGTCGTGGACAGTTGAATTCACCCCTCCACTTT. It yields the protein CASSRGQLNSPLHF.

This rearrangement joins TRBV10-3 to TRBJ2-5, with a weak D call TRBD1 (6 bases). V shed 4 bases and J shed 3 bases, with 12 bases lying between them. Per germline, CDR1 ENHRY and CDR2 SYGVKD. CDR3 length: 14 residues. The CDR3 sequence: CAISGTELKETQYF. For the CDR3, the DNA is TGTGCCATCAGTGGGACAGAACTAAAAGAGACCCAGTACTTC.

For the CDR3, the DNA is TGTGCCAGCAGTGGGTCAGGGTACACAGATACGCAGTATTTT. It codes for CASSGSGYTDTQYF. The rearrangement links TRBV2 to TRBJ2-3, with D possibly being TRBD1 (5 bases). This CDR3 spans 14 amino acids. Germline V gene data show CDR1 as SNHLY and CDR2 as FYNNEI. V lost 4 bases to trimming and J lost 2 bases, with 10 bases between them. Full variable domain (rest looked up from reference TRBV2 and TRBJ2-3): EPEVTQTPSHQVTQMGQEVILRCVPISNHLYFYWYRQILGQKVEFLVSFYNNEISEKSEIFDDQFSVERPDGSNFTLKIRSTKLEDSAMYFCASSGSGYTDTQYFGPGTRLTVL.

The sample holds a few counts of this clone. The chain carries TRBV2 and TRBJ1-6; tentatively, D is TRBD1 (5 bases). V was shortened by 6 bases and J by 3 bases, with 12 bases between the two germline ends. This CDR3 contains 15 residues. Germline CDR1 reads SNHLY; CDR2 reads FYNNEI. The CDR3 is CASSPTVIYNSPLHF. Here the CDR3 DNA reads TGTGCCAGCAGCCCGACAGTGATCTATAATTCACCCCTCCACTTT.

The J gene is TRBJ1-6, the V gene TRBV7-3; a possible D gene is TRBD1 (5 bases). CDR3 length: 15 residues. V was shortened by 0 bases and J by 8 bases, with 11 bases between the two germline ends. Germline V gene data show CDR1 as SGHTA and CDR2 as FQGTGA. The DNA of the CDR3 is TGTGCCAGCAGCTTAACGAGCAGGGCAGATTCACCCCTCCACTTT. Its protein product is CASSLTSRADSPLHF.

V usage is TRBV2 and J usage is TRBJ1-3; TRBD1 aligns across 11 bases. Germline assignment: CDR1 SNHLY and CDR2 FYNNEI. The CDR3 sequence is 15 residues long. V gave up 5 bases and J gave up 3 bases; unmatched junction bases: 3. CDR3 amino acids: CASSRTGGLGNTIYF. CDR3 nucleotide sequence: TGTGCCAGCAGTCGGACAGGGGGCCTTGGAAACACCATATATTTT.

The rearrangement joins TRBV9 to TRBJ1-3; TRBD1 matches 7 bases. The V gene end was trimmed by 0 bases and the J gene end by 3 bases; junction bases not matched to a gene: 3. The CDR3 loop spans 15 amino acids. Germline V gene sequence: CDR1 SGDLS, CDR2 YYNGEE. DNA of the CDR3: TGTGCCAGCAGCGTAGAGGGACAGAATGGAAACACCATATATTTT. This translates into CASSVEGQNGNTIYF.

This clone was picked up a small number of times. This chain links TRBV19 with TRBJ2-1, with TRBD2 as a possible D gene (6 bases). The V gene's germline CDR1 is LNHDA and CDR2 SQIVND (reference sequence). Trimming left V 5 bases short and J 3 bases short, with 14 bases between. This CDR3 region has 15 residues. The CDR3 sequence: CASSATGTFYNEQFF. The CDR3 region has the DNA TGTGCCAGTAGTGCCACCGGGACTTTCTACAATGAGCAGTTCTTC.

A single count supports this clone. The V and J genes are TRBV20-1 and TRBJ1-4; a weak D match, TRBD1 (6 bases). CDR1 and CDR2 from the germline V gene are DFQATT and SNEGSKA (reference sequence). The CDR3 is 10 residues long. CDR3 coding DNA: TGCAGACAGGGCCGGGAAAAACTGTTTTTT. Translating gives CRQGREKLFF.

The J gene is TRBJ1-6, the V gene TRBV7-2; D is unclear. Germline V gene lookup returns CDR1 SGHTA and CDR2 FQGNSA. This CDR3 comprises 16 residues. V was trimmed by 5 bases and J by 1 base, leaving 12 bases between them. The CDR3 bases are TGTGCCAGCAGCCCCGCCGGTGAATCCTATAATTCACCCCTCCACTTT. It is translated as CASSPAGESYNSPLHF.

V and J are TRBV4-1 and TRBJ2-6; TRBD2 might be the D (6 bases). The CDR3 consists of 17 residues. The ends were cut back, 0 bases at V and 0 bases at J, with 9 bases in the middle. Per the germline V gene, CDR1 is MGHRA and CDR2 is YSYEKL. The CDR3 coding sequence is TGCGCCAGCAGCCAAGATCCCGGGGGCTCTGGGGCCAACGTCCTGACTTTC. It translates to CASSQDPGGSGANVLTF.